Presented here are 21 T cell receptor beta chains from one specimen sequenced in a study of CD4 T cells in relation to SARS-CoV-2 and coronaviruses. These TCRs are of unknown antigen specificity. Clones were read by immunoSEQ multiplex PCR, and TCRdb kept only the in-frame ones, dropping some. The repertoire holds about 22,000 clones, with 68% as singletons. Unexposed donor CD4+ T cells date from 2011-2018, before the COVID-19 pandemic. After ten to eleven days of culture, CD4+ T cells were isolated. Sequencing was performed on CD4+ T cells from PBMCs, cultured in vitro. The receptor source for this set is a human donor in good health.

The V gene is TRBV28, the J gene TRBJ2-1; TRBD1 might be the D (6 bases). CDR3 length: 14 residues. Germline V gene lookup returns CDR1 MDHEN and CDR2 SYDVKM. V lost 4 bases to trimming and J lost 6 bases, with 13 bases between them. The CDR3 coding sequence is TGTGCCAGCAGTTCCCGGCAGGGGCGCAATGAGCAGTTCTTC. This gives the protein CASSSRQGRNEQFF.

The genes are TRBV21-1 and TRBJ2-7; whether TRBD2, the table's D call, matches the DNA was not checked. TRBV21-1 is tagged as a pseudogene. This CDR3 has 17 residues. The DNA of the CDR3 is TGTGCCAGCAGCAAACCGGGACTAGCGGGGGGGTCTTACGAGCAGTACTTC. This gives the protein CASSKPGLAGGSYEQYF.

The chain recombines TRBV2 with TRBJ2-2; 8 bases match TRBD1. CDR3 size: 15 residues. Germline V gene sequence: CDR1 SNHLY, CDR2 FYNNEI. With 6 bases clipped from V and 5 bases from J, the junction kept 8 bases outside the gene matches. Written as DNA, the CDR3 is TGTGCCAGCAGGGCTCAGGGGGCGATAACCGGGGAGCTGTTTTTT. Translation: CASRAQGAITGELFF.

This chain connects TRBV5-5 to TRBJ1-4; D remains ambiguous. Germline lookup yields CDR1 SGHKS and CDR2 YYEKEE (reference sequence). The V and J ends lost 1 base and 8 bases respectively, with 12 bases between them. The CDR3 is 14 amino acids. The CDR3 loop is CASSLSGLGEKLFF. CDR3 DNA sequence: TGTGCCAGCAGCTTGAGTGGGCTAGGGGAAAAACTGTTTTTT.

The CDR3 DNA reads TGTGCCAGTAGTACCTCTAGCGGGAGGGCCCTCTTCAATGAGCAGTTCTTC. Translated: CASSTSSGRALFNEQFF. The chain is built from TRBV19 and TRBJ2-1; the match to TRBD2 covers 12 bases. The germline gives CDR1 LNHDA, CDR2 SQIVND (reference sequence). The CDR3 has 17 residues. The V segment lost 4 bases and the J segment 6 bases; nucleotides outside the gene matches: 10.

J is TRBJ2-1 and V is TRBV6-1; 7 bases line up with TRBD2. CDR3 length: 15 residues. The V gene's germline CDR1 is MNHNS and CDR2 SASEGT. After removal of 1 base from V and 15 bases from J, the junction contained 15 bases not matched to a gene. DNA for the CDR3: TGTGCCAGCAGTGAAGTTGGGAGGGATGGGGGTACTAGGTTCTTC. Encoded protein: CASSEVGRDGGTRFF.

This clone was picked up a small number of times. V and J are TRBV5-6 and TRBJ1-3; D ambiguous. The CDR3 runs to 14 residues. Trimming took 1 base from V and 4 from J, leaving 9 bases between them. Per the germline V gene, CDR1 is SGHDT and CDR2 is YYEEEE. The CDR3 here is CASSLITAGNTIYF. The CDR3 DNA is TGTGCCAGCAGCTTGATTACCGCAGGAAACACCATATATTTT.

V and J are TRBV19 and TRBJ1-5, with unresolved D. V was trimmed by 0 bases and J by 0 bases, leaving 3 bases between them. CDR3 length: 14 amino acids. Looked up from germline, CDR1 is LNHDA and CDR2 is SQIVND (reference sequence). In DNA form, the CDR3 reads TGTGCCAGTAGTATAGATAATAGCAATCAGCCCCAGCATTTT. Its translation: CASSIDNSNQPQHF.

The J gene is TRBJ1-2, the V gene TRBV6-2 or TRBV6-3; D is uncertain. This CDR3 has 13 amino acids. Per germline, CDR1 MNHEY and CDR2 SVGEGT. Trimming pared 2 bases from V and 1 base from J, leaving 5 bases between. CDR3 sequence (DNA): TGTGCCAGCAGTTACGGTGATAACTATGGCTACACCTTC. It translates to CASSYGDNYGYTF.

The chain joins TRBV7-6 to TRBJ2-1, with D perhaps matching TRBD2 (5 bases). There are 19 residues in the CDR3. The germline gives CDR1 SGHVS, CDR2 FNYEAQ. V was shortened by 0 bases and J by 4 bases, with 22 bases between the two germline ends. CDR3 amino acids: CASSLASLAGETRYNEQFF. The DNA of the CDR3 is TGTGCCAGCAGCTTAGCCTCTCTGGCCGGGGAAACCCGATACAATGAGCAGTTCTTC.

This clone was picked up a small number of times. The chain links TRBV7-6 to TRBJ1-3; 8 bases align to TRBD1. This CDR3 contains 16 residues. CDR1 SGHVS and CDR2 FNYEAQ come from the germline V gene. V was pared by 5 bases and J by 4 bases, with 10 bases of the junction left unmatched. CDR3 residues: CASSPQQGAVGNTIYF. In DNA, the CDR3 is TGTGCCAGCAGCCCCCAGCAGGGGGCCGTAGGAAACACCATATATTTT.

V is TRBV11-2 and J is TRBJ2-7, with D perhaps matching TRBD1 or TRBD2 (5 bases each). Trimming took 5 bases from V and 3 from J, leaving 11 bases between them. CDR3 length: 13 residues. The germline gives CDR1 SGHAT, CDR2 FQNNGV. The CDR3 region has the DNA TGTGCCAGCAGCCCGGGGCTGCGCTACGAGCAGTACTTC. Translating it yields CASSPGLRYEQYF.

V and J are TRBV5-5 and TRBJ1-2; D may be TRBD1 (5 bases). The V and J ends lost 3 bases and 4 bases respectively, with 10 bases between them. Germline V gene data show CDR1 as SGHKS and CDR2 as YYEKEE (reference sequence). CDR3 length equals 13 residues. The chain's CDR3 is CASSSQGPYGYTF. The CDR3 coding sequence is TGTGCCAGCAGCTCGCAGGGTCCCTATGGCTACACCTTC. Full variable domain (missing parts from reference TRBV5-5 and TRBJ1-2): DAGVTQSPTHLIKTRGQQVTLRCSPISGHKSVSWYQQVLGQGPQFIFQYYEKEERGRGNFPDRFSARQFPNYSSELNVNALLLGDSALYLCASSSQGPYGYTFGSGTRLTVV.

This rearrangement joins TRBV5-1 to TRBJ2-2; a possible D gene is TRBD1 (6 bases). The CDR3 runs to 16 residues. Germline assignment: CDR1 SGHRS and CDR2 YFSETQ. V shed 0 bases and J shed 4 bases, with 13 bases lying between them. CDR3 amino acids: CASSLEGVAGTGELFF. CDR3 nucleotides: TGCGCCAGCAGCTTGGAGGGGGTAGCTGGCACCGGGGAGCTGTTTTTT.

The J gene is TRBJ2-1, the V gene TRBV9; the D is unclear. V shed 3 bases and J shed 0 bases, with 10 bases lying between them. There are 15 residues in the CDR3. Germline assignment: CDR1 SGDLS and CDR2 YYNGEE. The CDR3 DNA follows: TGTGCCAGCAGCGCACTCGGTTACTCCTACAATGAGCAGTTCTTC. This translates into CASSALGYSYNEQFF. Looking up the rest from reference TRBV9 and TRBJ2-1 gives the full variable domain: DSGVTQTPKHLITATGQRVTLRCSPRSGDLSVYWYQQSLDQGLQFLIQYYNGEERAKGNILERFSAQQFPDLHSELNLSSLELGDSALYFCASSALGYSYNEQFFGPGTRLTVL.

This clone was detected a few times. The chain joins TRBV12-3 or TRBV12-4 to TRBJ1-1; no firm D call. The CDR3 covers 13 residues. Trimming cost V 1 base and J 4 bases, with 7 bases left between them. Here the CDR3 reads CASSLGSPTEAFF. The CDR3 nucleotides read TGTGCCAGCAGTTTAGGATCTCCCACTGAAGCTTTCTTT.

This clone was seen a handful of times. The chain combines TRBV18 with TRBJ1-2; D gene ambiguous. CDR1 and CDR2 (germline): KGHSH, LQKENI. The CDR3 length is 14 residues. V was shortened by 4 bases and J by 4 bases, with 13 bases between the two germline ends. CDR3 bases: TGTGCCAGCTCACATGCGGAACGGAGCTATGGCTACACCTTC. Translated, it gives CASSHAERSYGYTF. Full variable domain (missing parts from reference TRBV18 and TRBJ1-2): NAGVMQNPRHLVRRRGQEARLRCSPMKGHSHVYWYRQLPEEGLKFMVYLQKENIIDESGMPKERFSAEFPKEGPSILRIQQVVRGDSAAYFCASSHAERSYGYTFGSGTRLTVV.

CDR3 region: CASSLGPYGLAFF. The CDR3 nucleotides are TGTGCCAGCAGCTTAGGGCCATATGGATTAGCTTTCTTT. This chain joins TRBV7-2 and TRBJ1-1; D remains ambiguous. Per germline, CDR1 SGHTA and CDR2 FQGNSA. CDR3 length: 13 residues. V gave up 1 base and J gave up 10 bases, with 13 bases separating them.

This chain connects TRBV4-3 to TRBJ1-2; tentatively, D is TRBD1 (5 bases). V was pared by 0 bases and J by 3 bases, with 20 bases between. This CDR3 contains 18 residues. Germline CDR1 reads LGHNA; CDR2 reads YSLEER. The DNA of the CDR3 is TGCGCCAGCAGCCAAGACCGGGGGGAGGGCTGGGGTGACTATGGCTACACCTTC. It encodes CASSQDRGEGWGDYGYTF.

The chain recombines TRBV4-1 with TRBJ2-1; 12 nucleotides line up with TRBD1. This CDR3 region has 15 residues. J lost 4 bases, V lost 4 bases, and 2 bases had no gene match. Germline V CDR1 and CDR2: MGHRA, YSYEKL. For the CDR3, the DNA is TGCGCCAGCAGCCTGGGACAGGGGGCTTACAATGAGCAGTTCTTC. It yields the protein CASSLGQGAYNEQFF.

The J gene is TRBJ2-3, the V gene TRBV7-9; 7 nucleotides match TRBD2. V lost 1 base to trimming and J lost 0 bases; unmatched junction nucleotides: 7. Germline V gives CDR1 SEHNR, CDR2 FQNEAQ (reference sequence). CDR3 length: 17 residues. CDR3 in amino acids: CASSLVSLAASTDTQYF. The CDR3 DNA reads as TGTGCCAGCAGCTTAGTATCGCTAGCGGCTAGCACAGATACGCAGTATTTT.